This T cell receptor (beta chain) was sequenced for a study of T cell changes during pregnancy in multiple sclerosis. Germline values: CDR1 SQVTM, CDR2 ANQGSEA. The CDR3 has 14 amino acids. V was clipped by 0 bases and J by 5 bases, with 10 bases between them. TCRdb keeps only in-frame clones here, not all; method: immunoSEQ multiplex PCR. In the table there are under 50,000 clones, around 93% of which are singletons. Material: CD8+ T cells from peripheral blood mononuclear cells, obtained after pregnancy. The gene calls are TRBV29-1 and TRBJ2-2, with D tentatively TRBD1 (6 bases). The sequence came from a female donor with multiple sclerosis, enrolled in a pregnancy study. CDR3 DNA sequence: TGCAGCGTTGAAGATGACAGGCGAACCGGGGAGCTGTTTTTT. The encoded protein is CSVEDDRRTGELFF.